This T cell receptor (beta chain) is from a study of cytomegalovirus exposure and HLA in healthy donors. Study-wide points: In vitro experiments confirmed that a few CMV-associated chains were specific for CMV antigens. An ancestry cluster, one associated with Asian ancestry, reportedly showed fewer N-insertions than the approximately 650-donor mean in a later analysis.

The PCR was carried out with 60 Vbeta primers and 13 Jbeta primers. Some clones are missing from TCRdb's copy, which holds only in-frame ones; the method was immunoSEQ multiplex PCR. The data show tens of thousands of clones, around 81% seen once. Germline CDR1 and CDR2: SNHLY and FYNNEI. V was clipped by 8 bases and J by 3 bases; unmatched bases: 6. The CDR3 extends over 13 amino acids. As concerns this clone: Its target is unknown.

The receptor was isolated from a man between 18 and 29 years old in good health and CMV-seropositive. The sequenced sample consisted of PBMCs. This sequence joins TRBV2 and TRBJ2-7, with TRBD1 matching 8 bases. CDR3 sequence (DNA): TGTGCCAGCGTAGGGACAGGAGACTACGAGCAGTACTTC. Protein sequence: CASVGTGDYEQYF. The whole variable domain, remainder taken from reference TRBV2 and TRBJ2-7, is EPEVTQTPSHQVTQMGQEVILRCVPISNHLYFYWYRQILGQKVEFLVSFYNNEISEKSEIFDDQFSVERPDGSNFTLKIRSTKLEDSAMYFCASVGTGDYEQYFGPGTRLTVT.